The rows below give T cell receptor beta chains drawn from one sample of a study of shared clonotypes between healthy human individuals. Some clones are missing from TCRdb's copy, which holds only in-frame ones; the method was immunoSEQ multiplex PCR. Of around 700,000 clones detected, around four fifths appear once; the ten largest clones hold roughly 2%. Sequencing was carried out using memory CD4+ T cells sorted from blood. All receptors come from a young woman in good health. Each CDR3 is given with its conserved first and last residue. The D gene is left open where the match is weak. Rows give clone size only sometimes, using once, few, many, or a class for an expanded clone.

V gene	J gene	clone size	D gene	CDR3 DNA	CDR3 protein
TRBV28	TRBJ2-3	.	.	TGTGCCAGCAGTAGTTACGGCCACACAGATACGCAGTATTTT	CASSSYGHTDTQYF
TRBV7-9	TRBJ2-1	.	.	TGTGCCAGCAGCCACAGGGTCGGGAGTGACAATGAGCAGTTCTTC	CASSHRVGSDNEQFF
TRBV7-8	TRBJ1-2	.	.	TGTGCCAGCAGCTTAGCTGGAGGCTATGGCTACACCTTC	CASSLAGGYGYTF
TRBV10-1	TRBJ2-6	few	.	TGCGCCAGCAGTTCCGGGGCCAACGTCCTGACTTTC	CASSSGANVLTF
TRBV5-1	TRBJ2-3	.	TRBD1	TGCGCCAGCAGCTTCGGGACAGGGTTAACAGATACGCAGTATTTT	CASSFGTGLTDTQYF
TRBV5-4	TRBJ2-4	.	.	TGTGCCAGCAGCCCCGAGCCAGATGGGGTAGCCAAAAACATTCAGTACTTC	CASSPEPDGVAKNIQYF
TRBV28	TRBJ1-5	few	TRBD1	TGTGCCAGCAGTTTCCCTTGGGACAGGGGTAATCAGCCCCAGCATTTT	CASSFPWDRGNQPQHF
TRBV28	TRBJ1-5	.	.	TGTGCCAGCAGGGAAGCTCCCAATCAGCCCCAGCATTTT	CASREAPNQPQHF
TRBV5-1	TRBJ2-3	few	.	TGCGCCAGCAGCTTGAATTCCCTAGCTATGGGGATGGGTGATACGCAGTATTTT	CASSLNSLAMGMGDTQYF
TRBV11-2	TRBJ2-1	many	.	TGTGCCAGCAGCTTAGAAAAGTCCTACAATGAGCAGTTCTTC	CASSLEKSYNEQFF
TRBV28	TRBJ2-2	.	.	TGTGCCAGCAGGGACACCAACACCGGGGAGCTGTTTTTT	CASRDTNTGELFF
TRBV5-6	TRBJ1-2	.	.	TGTGCCAGCAGCTTGATGGGGGGCCGGGGGCAAGGCTACACCTTC	CASSLMGGRGQGYTF
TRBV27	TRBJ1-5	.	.	TGTGCCAGCAGTTTAGGTCCGTGGACAGCCTATAGCAATCAGCCCCAGCATTTT	CASSLGPWTAYSNQPQHF
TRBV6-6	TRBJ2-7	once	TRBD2	TGTGCCAGCAGTGCCAGACTAGCGGGAGCCCACGAGCAGTACTTC	CASSARLAGAHEQYF
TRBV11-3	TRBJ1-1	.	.	TGTGCCAGCAGCTTTCGGGGATCGGAAGCTTTCTTT	CASSFRGSEAFF
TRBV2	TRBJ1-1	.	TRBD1	TGTGCCAGCAGTCCTAGACAGGGTACGAACACTGAAGCTTTCTTT	CASSPRQGTNTEAFF
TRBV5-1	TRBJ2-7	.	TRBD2	TGCGCCAGCAGCTTAGGACTAGCGGCCTACTACGAGCAGTACTTC	CASSLGLAAYYEQYF
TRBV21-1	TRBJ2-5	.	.	TGTGCCAGCAGCAAATATATGGTGGAAAGGACCCCCGAAGAGACCCAGTACTTC	CASSKYMVERTPEETQYF
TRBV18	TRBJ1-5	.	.	TGTGCCAGCTCACGAAGTGGCAATCAGCCCCAGCATTTT	CASSRSGNQPQHF
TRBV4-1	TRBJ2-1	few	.	TGCGCCAGCAGCCAATTCCCCTCTATCGCAGTATACTCCTACAATGAGCAGTTCTTC	CASSQFPSIAVYSYNEQFF
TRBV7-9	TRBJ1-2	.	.	TGTGCCAGCAGCTTAGCACAGGGCTATGGCTACACCTTC	CASSLAQGYGYTF
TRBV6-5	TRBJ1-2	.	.	TGTGCCAGCACCTCACCGGGGTATGGCTACACCTTC	CASTSPGYGYTF
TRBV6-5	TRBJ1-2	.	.	TGTGCCAGCAGTTACAGCGGGGTGCGGTTCTATGGCTACACCTTC	CASSYSGVRFYGYTF
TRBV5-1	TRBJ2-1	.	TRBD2	TGCGCCAGCAGCTTGGAATCTAGCGGGTACAATGAGCAGTTCTTC	CASSLESSGYNEQFF
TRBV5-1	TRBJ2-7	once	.	TGCGCCAGCAGCTTAAACTCGATTTACGAGCAGTACTTC	CASSLNSIYEQYF
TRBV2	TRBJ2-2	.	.	TGTGCCAGCAGTAGAGCTCGGACCGGGGAGCTGTTTTTT	CASSRARTGELFF
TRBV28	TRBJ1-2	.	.	TGTGCCAGCTTCGTTAAAAACTATGGCTACACCTTC	CASFVKNYGYTF
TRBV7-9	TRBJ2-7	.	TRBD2	TGTGCTGAGCGGGAGTCGTACGAGCAGTACTTC	CAERESYEQYF
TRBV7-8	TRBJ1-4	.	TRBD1	TGTGCCAGCAGTTACAGGGGAGGGAATGAAAAACTGTTTTTT	CASSYRGGNEKLFF
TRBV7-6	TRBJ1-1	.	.	TGTGCCAGCAGCGTCCAGAGGGTGCCGGACACTGAAGCTTTCTTT	CASSVQRVPDTEAFF
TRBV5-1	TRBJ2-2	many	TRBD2	TGCGCCAGCAGCACCAAACCTAGCGGGAGTTGGGGCAACGGGGAGCTGTTTTTT	CASSTKPSGSWGNGELFF
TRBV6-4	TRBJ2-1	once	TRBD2	TGTGCCAGCAGTGTAGGACTAGCAACCGATGAGCAGTTCTTC	CASSVGLATDEQFF
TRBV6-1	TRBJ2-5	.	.	TGTGCCAGCACCTTTCGCATAGCGCAAGAGACCCAGTACTTC	CASTFRIAQETQYF
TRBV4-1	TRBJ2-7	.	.	TGCGCCAGCAGCCAAGCGGCTTCCCTCCTTTACGAGCAGTACTTC	CASSQAASLLYEQYF
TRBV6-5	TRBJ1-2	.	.	TGTGCCAGCAGTTACTCCCCCAGGGGTGGCTACACCTTC	CASSYSPRGGYTF
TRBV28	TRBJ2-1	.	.	TGTGCCAGCAGCGCCCCAACAAGGTCGGATGACAATGAGCAGTTCTTC	CASSAPTRSDDNEQFF
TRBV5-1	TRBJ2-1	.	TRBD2	TGCGCCAGCAGCTTGGAGCTAGCGGGAGGGTGGAGGAATGAGCAGTTCTTC	CASSLELAGGWRNEQFF
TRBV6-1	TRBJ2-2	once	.	TGTGCCAGCAGGCGGAGGACTGTGAACACCGGGGAGCTGTTTTTT	CASRRRTVNTGELFF
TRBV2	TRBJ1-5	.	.	TGTGCCAGCAGCCCCGGTGGTAATCAGCCCCAGCATTTT	CASSPGGNQPQHF
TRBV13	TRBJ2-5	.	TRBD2	TGTGCCAGCAGCCCGCCGTTAGCGGGAGGAGTGGAGACCCAGTACTTC	CASSPPLAGGVETQYF
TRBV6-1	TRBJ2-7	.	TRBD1	TGTGCCAGCAGCGCCCAGGGGGCTATTCCCTACGAGCAGTACTTC	CASSAQGAIPYEQYF
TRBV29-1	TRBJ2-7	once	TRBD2	TGCAGCGTTGAGGGGATAGCGGGTAATGAGCAGTACTTC	CSVEGIAGNEQYF
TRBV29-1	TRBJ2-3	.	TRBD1	TGCAGCGTTCACTTGACAGGGGCCCCAGATACGCAGTATTTT	CSVHLTGAPDTQYF
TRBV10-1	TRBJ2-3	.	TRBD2	TGCGCCAGCAGCACGGGACTAGCGGGAGGAAGAGATACGCAGTATTTT	CASSTGLAGGRDTQYF
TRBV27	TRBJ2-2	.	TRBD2	TGTGCCAGCAGAAGAGCGGGAGAGTACACCGGGGAGCTGTTTTTT	CASRRAGEYTGELFF
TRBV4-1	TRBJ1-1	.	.	TGCGCCAGCAGCCGAGCCGGAGGGGTGAACACTGAAGCTTTCTTT	CASSRAGGVNTEAFF
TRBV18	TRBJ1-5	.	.	TGTGCCAGCGGGAGCCTAGAGAATCAGCCCCAGCATTTT	CASGSLENQPQHF
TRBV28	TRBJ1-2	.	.	TGTGCCAGCAGTCAGCGGGGGAGCGGCTACACCTTC	CASSQRGSGYTF
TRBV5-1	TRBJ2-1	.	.	TGCGCCAGCAGCTTGGGGGACACGAACTACAATGAGCAGTTCTTC	CASSLGDTNYNEQFF
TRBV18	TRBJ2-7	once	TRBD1	TGTGCCAGCTCACCCACCCGGTCAGGGGGAAGGTACGAGCAGTACTTC	CASSPTRSGGRYEQYF
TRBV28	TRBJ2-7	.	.	TGTGCCAGCACTCGGGCACCCTACGAGCAGTACTTC	CASTRAPYEQYF
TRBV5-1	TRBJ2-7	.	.	TGCGCCAGCAGCTTGGCTGGGTCTCCTTCCTACGAGCAGTACTTC	CASSLAGSPSYEQYF
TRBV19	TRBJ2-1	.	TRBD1	TGTGCCAGTAGTAACCCGTCGGGACAGGGGGTGTATGAGCAGTTCTTC	CASSNPSGQGVYEQFF